Shown below are 16 T cell receptor beta chains from a single sample sequenced in a study of cytomegalovirus exposure and HLA in healthy donors. The PCR employed 60 Vbeta primers together with 13 Jbeta primers. Sequencing was performed with immunoSEQ multiplex PCR; in TCRdb, only in-frame clones are kept and a portion is missing. The sample consists of about 100,000 clones, about 79% of them appearing once. Sequencing input: PBMCs. These receptors all stem from a man in his sixties in good health and CMV-seropositive.

The chain uses TRBV10-3 and TRBJ1-1; 9 nucleotides match TRBD1. With V trimmed by 7 bases and J by 3 bases, 3 bases remained unmatched. Germline lookup yields CDR1 ENHRY and CDR2 SYGVKD. This CDR3 contains 13 residues. CDR3 sequence: CAITRTGDTEAFF. CDR3 sequence (DNA): TGTGCCATCACCCGGACAGGGGACACTGAAGCTTTCTTT.

Concerning this clone: The sample contains more than one DNA sequence encoding this CDR3. This chain links TRBV6-1 with TRBJ1-2, with D uncertain. The V end lost 7 bases, the J end lost 7 bases, and 22 bases lay between the germline ends. Looked up from germline, CDR1 is MNHNS and CDR2 is SASEGT. CDR3 size: 15 residues. The CDR3: CASTRLEGSAGGYTF. CDR3 sequence (DNA): TGTGCCAGCACCAGACTGGAAGGATCCGCGGGTGGCTACACCTTC.

The chain joins TRBV5-6 to TRBJ2-7; D unresolved. The length of the CDR3 is 12 residues. Trimming left V 0 bases short and J 1 base short, with 2 bases between. In germline, CDR1 is SGHDT, CDR2 YYEEEE. The CDR3 sequence: CASSLASYEQYF. The CDR3 nucleotides are TGTGCCAGCAGCTTGGCGTCCTACGAGCAGTACTTC.

This chain joins TRBV5-1 and TRBJ1-4, with D perhaps TRBD1 (5 bases). The V gene's germline CDR1 is SGHRS and CDR2 YFSETQ. Trimming pared 0 bases from V and 5 bases from J, leaving 11 bases between. The CDR3 runs to 15 residues. In DNA, the CDR3 is TGCGCCAGCAGCTTGGCGGCAGGGCGCAATGAAAAACTGTTTTTT. It is translated as CASSLAAGRNEKLFF.

This clone has just a few counts. This chain links TRBV12-5 with TRBJ1-3; D is unresolved. Trimming took off 0 bases at V and 0 bases at J, with 9 bases between the two ends. The CDR3 loop spans 16 amino acids. Germline CDR1 and CDR2: LGHNT and FRNRAP. The CDR3 region has the DNA TGTGCTAGTGGTTTGGTGTTGAGGGCCTCTGGAAACACCATATATTTT. Encoded protein: CASGLVLRASGNTIYF.

The chain recombines TRBV9 with TRBJ1-1; 10 positions agree with TRBD1. The CDR3 contains 14 residues. Germline CDR1 and CDR2: SGDLS and YYNGEE. V shed 3 bases and J 6 bases; nucleotides not matched to a gene: 5. The CDR3 sequence is CASSARDRGAEAFF. The CDR3 region has the DNA TGTGCCAGCAGCGCCCGGGACAGGGGAGCTGAAGCTTTCTTT.

The V call is TRBV19, the J call TRBJ1-5, with D possibly being TRBD1 (5 bases). Germline loops: CDR1 LNHDA, CDR2 SQIVND (reference sequence). The V end was cut by 8 bases, the J end by 2 bases, with 10 bases between. The CDR3 consists of 13 residues. The DNA for the CDR3 is TGTGCCAGTGATTGGGGGGGCAATCAGCCCCAGCATTTT. Translating gives CASDWGGNQPQHF.

This sequence joins TRBV27 and TRBJ1-2; D might be TRBD1 (5 bases). The CDR3 covers 13 residues. The germline CDR1 and CDR2 sequences are MNHEY and SMNVEV (reference sequence). Trimming cost V 7 bases and J 4 bases, with 13 bases left between them. The CDR3 DNA reads TGTGCCAGCACTGGGGGGGACGGCTATGGCTACACCTTC. Its translation is CASTGGDGYGYTF.

This clone was seen once. This chain connects TRBV5-1 to TRBJ2-3; 11 bases map to TRBD2. J was trimmed by 5 bases and V by 2 bases; bases with no gene match: 4. This CDR3 comprises 15 residues. Germline V CDR1 and CDR2: SGHRS, YFSETQ. Here the CDR3 reads CASSFSGGAIDTQYF. CDR3 sequence (DNA): TGCGCCAGCAGCTTTAGCGGGGGGGCGATAGATACGCAGTATTTT.

The rearrangement uses TRBV5-6 and TRBJ2-2; D unresolved. The V end was cut by 0 bases, the J end by 1 base, with 4 bases between. Germline assignment: CDR1 SGHDT and CDR2 YYEEEE. This CDR3 spans 14 amino acids. The CDR3 sequence is CASSLGRNTGELFF. CDR3 nucleotides: TGTGCCAGCAGCTTGGGTCGGAACACCGGGGAGCTGTTTTTT.

This clone has a single count. This chain uses TRBV11-1 with TRBJ2-5; 9 nucleotides agree with TRBD2. Trimming removed 3 bases from V and 3 bases from J; junction bases left unmatched: 5. Germline values: CDR1 SGHAT, CDR2 FQDESV (reference sequence). The CDR3 totals 15 residues. CDR3 sequence: CASSFGRGGEETQYF. CDR3 sequence (DNA): TGTGCCAGCAGCTTTGGGCGGGGGGGCGAAGAGACCCAGTACTTC.

This rearrangement joins TRBV4-2 to TRBJ2-7, with TRBD1 matching 8 bases. CDR1 LGHNA and CDR2 YNFKEQ come from the germline V gene. The trim removed 0 bases at V and 1 base at J, leaving 2 bases unmatched. This CDR3 is built from 15 residues. As DNA, the CDR3 is TGTGCCAGCAGCCAAGAGACAGGGGAGTCCTACGAGCAGTACTTC. This codes for CASSQETGESYEQYF.

In its sample, this clone was seen a few times. The rearrangement links TRBV29-1 to TRBJ1-1; tentative D call: TRBD1 (6 bases). Germline CDR1 SQVTM, CDR2 ANQGSEA. The CDR3 is 14 residues long. V lost 7 bases, J lost 5 bases, and 20 bases lay in between. The CDR3 coding sequence is TGCAGCGCCTCGGCCCGACAGGAACCGACTGAAGCTTTCTTT. This codes for CSASARQEPTEAFF. Combining the CDR3 with reference TRBV29-1 and TRBJ1-1 gives the whole variable domain SAVISQKPSRDICQRGTSLTIQCQVDSQVTMMFWYRQQPGQSLTLIATANQGSEATYESGFVIDKFPISRPNLTFSTLTVSNMSPEDSSIYLCSASARQEPTEAFFGQGTRLTVV.

The chain recombines TRBV28 with TRBJ2-2; TRBD2 matches 7 bases. This CDR3 has 13 amino acids. Per the germline V gene, CDR1 is MDHEN and CDR2 is SYDVKM. The junction had 8 bases not matched to a gene; V was cut back by 10 bases and J by 6 bases. CDR3: CATDPRGAGELFF. CDR3 nucleotide sequence: TGTGCCACCGACCCCCGGGGGGCCGGGGAGCTGTTTTTT.

The genes are TRBV2 and TRBJ2-5, with TRBD2 identical over 14 bases. Germline V CDR1 and CDR2: SNHLY, FYNNEI. Trimming at V came to 3 bases and at J to 0 bases, leaving 3 bases not matched to a gene. CDR3 length equals 17 residues. CDR3 loop: CASSEGTSGGHQETQYF. Written as DNA, the CDR3 is TGTGCCAGCAGTGAGGGGACTAGCGGGGGACACCAAGAGACCCAGTACTTC.

This clone was observed a few times. The chain has TRBV7-9 and TRBJ1-4; TRBD1 matches 7 bases. The V and J ends lost 5 bases and 6 bases, in that order; junction bases with no gene match: 9. This CDR3 region has 15 residues. In germline, CDR1 is SEHNR, CDR2 FQNEAQ (reference sequence). The CDR3 reads CASSPRGTDDEKLFF. The CDR3 region has the DNA TGTGCCAGCAGCCCTCGGGGGACAGACGATGAAAAACTGTTTTTT.